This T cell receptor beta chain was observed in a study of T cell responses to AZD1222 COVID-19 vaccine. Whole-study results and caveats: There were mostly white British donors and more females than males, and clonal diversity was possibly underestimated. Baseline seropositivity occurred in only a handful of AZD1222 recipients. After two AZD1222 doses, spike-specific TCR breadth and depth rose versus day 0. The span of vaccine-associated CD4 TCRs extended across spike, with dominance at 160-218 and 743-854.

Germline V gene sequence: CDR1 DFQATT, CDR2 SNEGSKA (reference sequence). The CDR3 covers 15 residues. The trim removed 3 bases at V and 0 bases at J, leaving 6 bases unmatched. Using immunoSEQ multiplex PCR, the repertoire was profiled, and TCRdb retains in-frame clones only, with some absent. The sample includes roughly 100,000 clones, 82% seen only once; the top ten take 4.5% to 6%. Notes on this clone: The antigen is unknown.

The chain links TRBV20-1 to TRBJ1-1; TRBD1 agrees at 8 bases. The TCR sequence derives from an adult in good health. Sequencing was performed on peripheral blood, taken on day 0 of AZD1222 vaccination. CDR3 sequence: CSASGDRSLNTEAFF. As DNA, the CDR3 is TGCAGTGCTAGTGGGGACAGGTCGTTGAACACTGAAGCTTTCTTT.